The rows below give T cell receptor beta chains drawn from one sample of a study of blood T cell repertoires in COVID-19. Some clones are missing from TCRdb's copy, which holds only in-frame ones; the method was immunoSEQ multiplex PCR. Of a few hundred thousand clones in the sample, 75% to 90% are singletons; the top ten hold 0.9% to 1%. The specimen sequenced was peripheral blood. These receptors were taken from a woman in her forties who had recovered from COVID-19. Both conserved end residues are part of each CDR3. Each record gives: CDR3 length, D gene, J gene, V gene, clone size, CDR3 protein, CDR3 DNA. D genes are given only for firm matches. Size values are once, few and many counts, or a class for expanded clones, and some rows have none.

>16|-|TRBJ2-5|TRBV7-6|once
CASSLAPPGVLETQYF
TGTGCCAGCAGCTTAGCGCCCCCAGGGGTTTTGGAGACCCAGTACTTC
>14|TRBD1|TRBJ1-1|TRBV28|-
CASSLLQTGVEAFF
TGTGCCAGCAGTTTATTACAAACAGGGGTGGAAGCTTTCTTT
>16|TRBD2|TRBJ2-7|TRBV11-3|-
CASSVSRLAGVNEQYF
TGTGCCAGCAGCGTTAGCAGACTAGCGGGAGTCAACGAGCAGTACTTC
>17|-|TRBJ1-1|TRBV7-2|-
CASSLITGFSWNTEAFF
TGTGCCAGCAGCTTAATAACAGGGTTTTCCTGGAACACTGAAGCTTTCTTT
>15|TRBD2|TRBJ2-2|TRBV11-2|-
CASSLTSGRTGELFF
TGTGCCAGCAGCCTGACTAGCGGGAGGACCGGGGAGCTGTTTTTT
>12|-|TRBJ2-7|TRBV7-9|-
CASSLEGSEQYF
TGTGCCAGCAGCTTAGAAGGGAGCGAGCAGTACTTC
>14|-|TRBJ2-2|TRBV7-3|once
CASSSLANTGELFF
TGTGCCAGCAGCTCACTAGCGAACACCGGGGAGCTGTTTTTT
>13|-|TRBJ2-5|TRBV3-1/TRBV3-2|-
CASSQDRYETQYF
TGTGCCAGCAGCCAAGATCGGTATGAGACCCAGTACTTC
>15|TRBD2|TRBJ2-1|TRBV6-5|-
CASRTGLAGYNEQFF
TGTGCCAGCAGGACGGGACTAGCGGGATACAATGAGCAGTTCTTC
>13|-|TRBJ1-2|TRBV6-6|-
CASSYVEDRGYTF
TGTGCCAGCAGTTACGTGGAGGACCGCGGCTACACCTTC
>15|-|TRBJ2-1|TRBV2|-
CASSGGISSYNEQFF
TGTGCCAGCAGTGGCGGGATTAGCTCCTACAATGAGCAGTTCTTC
>14|-|TRBJ2-1|TRBV7-9|-
CASSVGLLNNEQFF
TGTGCCAGCAGCGTGGGACTTCTGAACAATGAGCAGTTCTTC
>16|TRBD2|TRBJ2-7|TRBV11-2|-
CASSGDWTSGVHEQYF
TGTGCCAGCAGCGGGGATTGGACTAGCGGGGTCCACGAGCAGTACTTC
>15|-|TRBJ1-5|TRBV9|-
CASSVAGDSNQPQHF
TGTGCCAGCAGCGTAGCAGGGGATAGCAATCAGCCCCAGCATTTT
>16|TRBD1|TRBJ2-2|TRBV5-1|-
CASSWGQGADTGELFF
TGCGCCAGCAGCTGGGGACAGGGGGCCGACACCGGGGAGCTGTTTTTT
>15|-|TRBJ2-7|TRBV23-1|-
CASPETGNSSYEQYF
TGCGCCAGCCCCGAAACCGGGAATTCTTCCTACGAGCAGTACTTC
>22|TRBD2|TRBJ2-7|TRBV11-2|-
CASSSTSGTPIRAGGPHYEQYF
TGTGCCAGCAGTTCAACGTCCGGGACCCCTATAAGAGCGGGAGGGCCCCACTACGAGCAGTACTTC
>14|-|TRBJ2-1|TRBV6-2/TRBV6-3|few
CASSYGVETAEQFF
TGTGCCAGCAGTTACGGAGTGGAGACGGCTGAGCAGTTCTTC
>12|-|TRBJ1-4|TRBV30|-
CAWSLAGEKLFF
TGTGCCTGGAGTCTAGCGGGTGAAAAACTGTTTTTT
>12|TRBD2|TRBJ2-1|TRBV29-1|once
CSLQTGGSEQFF
TGCAGCCTCCAAACGGGGGGAAGCGAGCAGTTCTTC
>16|TRBD1|TRBJ1-6|TRBV28|-
CASSLLGQGFNSPLHF
TGTGCCAGCAGTTTACTGGGACAGGGGTTTAATTCACCCCTCCACTTT
>15|-|TRBJ2-1|TRBV21-1|few
CASSQGGLADNEQFF
TGTGCCAGCAGCCAGGGTGGACTAGCGGACAATGAGCAGTTCTTC
>14|-|TRBJ2-1|TRBV30|-
CAWRGDSSYNEQFF
TGTGCCTGGAGAGGGGACTCCTCCTACAATGAGCAGTTCTTC
>18|-|TRBJ2-1|TRBV6-2/TRBV6-3|-
CASSYVSSPGVSYNEQFF
TGTGCCAGCAGTTACGTCTCTAGCCCAGGGGTTTCCTACAATGAGCAGTTCTTC
>22|TRBD2|TRBJ2-1|TRBV7-6|-
CASSLAGAAERDFGYPYNEQFF
TGTGCCAGCAGCTTAGCGGGTGCGGCCGAGCGGGATTTCGGTTATCCCTACAATGAGCAGTTCTTC
>16|-|TRBJ2-1|TRBV30|-
CAWSTQGLASYNEQFF
TGTGCCTGGAGTACCCAGGGACTGGCATCCTACAATGAGCAGTTCTTC
>16|TRBD1|TRBJ2-7|TRBV4-1|-
CASSQERRQGNNEQYF
TGCGCCAGCAGCCAAGAAAGGAGACAGGGAAATAACGAGCAGTACTTC
>15|-|TRBJ1-6|TRBV19|-
CASSLIPGLDSPLHF
TGTGCCAGTAGCCTAATCCCGGGTCTCGATTCACCCCTCCACTTT
>15|TRBD1|TRBJ1-1|TRBV19|-
CASSPIQGMNTEAFF
TGTGCCAGTAGTCCGATACAGGGGATGAACACTGAAGCTTTCTTT
>14|-|TRBJ2-1|TRBV6-5|-
CASSPTGAYNEQFF
TGTGCCAGCAGTCCCACCGGGGCCTACAATGAGCAGTTCTTC
>16|-|TRBJ2-2|TRBV13|-
CASRPRAGAGTGELFF
TGTGCCAGCAGACCCCGGGCGGGGGCTGGCACCGGGGAGCTGTTTTTT
>17|TRBD2|TRBJ2-7|TRBV5-1|-
CASSSPIQAGDGPEQYF
TGCGCCAGCAGCTCCCCAATCCAAGCGGGAGACGGCCCCGAGCAGTACTTC
>15|TRBD2|TRBJ2-3|TRBV28|many
CASSSRLAGEDTQYF
TGTGCCAGCAGTAGTCGGCTAGCGGGAGAAGATACGCAGTATTTT
>18|TRBD2|TRBJ2-3|TRBV6-6|-
CASSRLAGGQGGTDTQYF
TGTGCCAGCAGTCGACTAGCGGGAGGGCAAGGGGGGACAGATACGCAGTATTTT
>15|TRBD1|TRBJ2-1|TRBV27|-
CASSRGRGHIDEQFF
TGTGCCAGCAGTCGAGGCAGGGGGCACATTGATGAGCAGTTCTTC
>14|-|TRBJ1-4|TRBV30|-
CAWSRDTSNEKLFF
TGTGCCTGGAGTAGGGACACCAGTAATGAAAAACTGTTTTTT
>14|-|TRBJ1-3|TRBV6-5|-
CASTDSTSGNTIYF
TGTGCCAGCACGGACAGCACCTCTGGAAACACCATATATTTT
>14|-|TRBJ2-7|TRBV10-3|-
CAISVTGSSYEQYF
TGTGCCATCAGCGTCACAGGTAGCTCCTACGAGCAGTACTTC
>11|-|TRBJ1-1|TRBV30|few
CAWQSPTGAFF
TGTGCCTGGCAAAGCCCAACCGGAGCTTTCTTT
>15|TRBD1|TRBJ1-4|TRBV7-9|-
CASSLRGQGREKLFF
TGTGCCAGCAGCTTACGTGGACAGGGCAGGGAAAAACTGTTTTTT
>15|-|TRBJ1-5|TRBV7-7|few
CASSDGGAAESPQHF
TGTGCTAGCAGCGACGGGGGAGCCGCCGAGTCGCCCCAGCATTTT
>15|TRBD1|TRBJ2-7|TRBV5-8|-
CASSLGQGAGYEQYF
TGTGCCAGCAGCTTGGGACAGGGGGCGGGCTACGAGCAGTACTTC
>17|TRBD1|TRBJ1-4|TRBV6-1|once
CASSEDLQGRFGEKLFF
TGTGCCAGCAGTGAAGATTTACAGGGGCGCTTTGGTGAAAAACTGTTTTTT
>16|TRBD2|TRBJ2-1|TRBV19|-
CASTPTGLAGYNEQFF
TGTGCCAGTACCCCCACCGGGCTAGCGGGCTACAATGAGCAGTTCTTC
>15|TRBD1|TRBJ2-3|TRBV19|-
CASSMRGQVVDTQYF
TGTGCCAGTAGTATGCGGGGACAGGTCGTAGATACGCAGTATTTT
>15|TRBD2|TRBJ2-3|TRBV30|-
CAWDSEGLSTDTQYF
TGTGCCTGGGACAGCGAGGGACTAAGCACAGATACGCAGTATTTT
>14|-|TRBJ1-3|TRBV3-1/TRBV3-2|-
CASSQGGSGNTIYF
TGTGCCAGCAGCCAGGGGGGCTCTGGAAACACCATATATTTT
>13|TRBD1|TRBJ1-2|TRBV3-1/TRBV3-2|-
CASRGQGVDGYTF
TGTGCCAGCAGGGGACAGGGCGTGGACGGCTACACCTTC
>14|-|TRBJ2-4|TRBV18|-
CASSPDLAKNIQYF
TGTGCCAGCTCACCAGACTTGGCCAAAAACATTCAGTACTTC
>16|TRBD1|TRBJ1-2|TRBV6-1|-
CASSETPGQGNYGYTF
TGTGCCAGCAGTGAAACCCCCGGACAGGGGAACTATGGCTACACCTTC
>15|TRBD1|TRBJ1-2|TRBV4-1|once
CASSQQGQFNYGYTF
TGCGCCAGCAGCCAACAGGGACAGTTTAACTATGGCTACACCTTC
>18|TRBD1|TRBJ1-3|TRBV7-2|-
CASSLGGDRGRPGNTIYF
TGTGCCAGCAGCTTAGGTGGGGACAGGGGGCGGCCTGGAAACACCATATATTTT
>16|TRBD2|TRBJ2-1|TRBV24-1|-
CATSTAGTSEYNEQFF
TGTGCCACCAGTACCGCCGGGACTAGCGAATACAATGAGCAGTTCTTC